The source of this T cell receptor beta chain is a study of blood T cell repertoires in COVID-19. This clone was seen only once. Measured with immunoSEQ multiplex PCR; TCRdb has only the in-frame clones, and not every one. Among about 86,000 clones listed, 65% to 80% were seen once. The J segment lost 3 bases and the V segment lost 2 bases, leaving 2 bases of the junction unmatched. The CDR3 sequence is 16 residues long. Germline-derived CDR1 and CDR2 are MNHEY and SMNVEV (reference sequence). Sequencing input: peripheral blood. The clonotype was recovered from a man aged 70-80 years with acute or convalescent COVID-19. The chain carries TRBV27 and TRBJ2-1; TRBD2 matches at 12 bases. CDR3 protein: CASSLRTSGVYNEQFF. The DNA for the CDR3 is TGTGCCAGCAGTTTAAGGACTAGCGGGGTCTACAATGAGCAGTTCTTC.